The entry below gives a single TCR beta chain sequence along with its context. The antigen this receptor binds is unknown. No qualities accompany the bases; no much larger clone lies one base away. This entry is derived from a study of PD-L1 blockade in urothelial cancer (dated by TCRdb to the late 2010s). At the level of the whole study: All patients started therapy in the mid-2010s and received atezolizumab 1,200 mg intravenously every 3 weeks. About 85% of the 29 patients were males with bladder-origin urothelial cancer, and about 65% of the roughly 30 reported a prior smoking history. A median of around 150,000 T cells and 83,000 or so unique TCRs was obtained from blood samples, and a median clonality of approximately 0.08 was observed. An ECOG performance status of 0 or 1 was recorded for the patients, and 0 to 3 prior chemotherapy regimens had been received by the patients. Blood samples were analyzed at 3 weeks after treatment start (second dose) and at 6 weeks after treatment start. Whole exome sequencing and RNA sequencing of pretreatment tumors were performed alongside TCR sequencing in the same patients. Durable clinical benefit was achieved by nine patients but not by the remaining 20. Twenty-nine patients had pretreatment blood TCR-seq, about 25 had at least one posttreatment blood collection, and about 25 had tumor TCR-seq. Durable clinical benefit meant progression-free survival longer than 6 months, and TCR features were also tested against progression-free and overall survival. The study was an exploratory multi-omic analysis of somatic, immune and clinical correlates of response to PD-L1 blockade with atezolizumab in urothelial cancer. TCR sequencing covered pretreatment tumor samples and matched, serially collected peripheral blood taken before and after atezolizumab treatment. General conclusions and limits of the study: Improved progression-free and overall survival was found to be associated with pretreatment peripheral blood TCR clonality below the median. Because the sample size was small (n of about 31) and many of the analyses were exploratory, the results are meant to be hypothesis-generating. Among patients with durable benefit, tumor-associated TCR clones showed greater expansion in peripheral blood 3 weeks after treatment started (n ≈ 21, p = 0.022).

CDR1 and CDR2, per the germline V gene, are SGHTA and FQGNSA. From the cysteine up to the phenylalanine, the CDR3 has a length of 15 residues. Kept here is only the CDR3 DNA, which spans 45 bases and is read in frame from base 1. Relative to germline, V is 3 bases shorter and J is 4 bases shorter, with 13 bases between their ends. What the time point label conveys for this sample: pretreatment peripheral blood. The cohort comprised approximately 30 patients with locally advanced or metastatic urothelial carcinoma treated at Memorial Sloan Kettering on a trial protocol. Peripheral blood mononuclear cells were collected pretreatment and during treatment, with between 1 and 8 total time points per patient. The Qiagen DNeasy Blood extraction kit was used to purify genomic DNA from total PBMCs and from tumor samples. PBMCs were collected pretreatment and during treatment, and were isolated and stored as previously described.

Synthetic TCR analog templates were spiked into each PCR so that absolute template abundance could be estimated from read counts. The immunoSEQ assay was used to amplify TCRbeta CDR3 regions from genomic DNA with bias-controlled V and J gene primers. Rearranged TCRbeta segments were sequenced at approximately 20X coverage. In the paper's pipeline: Sequencing errors were corrected by clustering, and CDR3s were annotated against IMGT so that V, D and J genes could be assigned. Downstream analyses used only productive TCRbeta rearrangements and left out out-of-frame or stop-codon sequences. To compute clonality, Shannon entropy was normalized by the log of the number of unique productive sequences and then subtracted from one. Clones differing between time points or between blood and tumor were identified by Fisher's exact test with Benjamini-Hochberg correction at adjusted p below 0.01. The clones in this table, taken by TCRdb from immuneACCESS, are in-frame only. Not every clone is retained; where verified, under half of the shortfall comes from an unresolved V gene, and the cause of the rest is unknown. The V and J calls and clone size come from that table; D and trimming were worked out from the DNA. The sample records about 47,000 clones, around 81% of which are singletons. Together, the top ten hold around 15% of the sample.

The chain is made from TRBV7-2 and TRBJ1-3; TRBD1 is a weak D gene call, 6 bases matching. This specimen consisted of PBMCs, obtained around atezolizumab (anti-PD-L1) treatment. The sequence was obtained from a man in his fifties or sixties with urothelial cancer. CDR3 protein: CASSLTGGAGNTIYF. The sequenced DNA is TGTGCCAGCAGCTTGACTGGGGGCGCCGGAAACACCATATATTTT.